This entry is about one T cell receptor (beta chain). What it binds is not known. This could be a read error, since a much larger clone is one nucleotide away. V lost 5 bases to trimming and J lost 7 bases; unmatched junction nucleotides: 6. CDR3 length: 15 amino acids. Germline assignment: CDR1 MNHGY and CDR2 SAAAGT. The data were taken from a study of T cell repertoires in cytomegalovirus infection. Study as a whole: It can be stated that public TCR beta signatures indicated CMV infection as well as a matching HLA type.

Study conclusions and caveats: Clonotypes of TCR beta that were HLA-C-restricted and CMV-specific dominated the ex vivo response. Accumulated public TCR beta family frequency recognized individuals carrying CMV together with the relevant HLA.

MiXCR was run by TCRdb on the reads, yielding one entry per CDR3 protein. The profile shows hundreds of thousands of distinct CDR3 sequences, less than 25% of them singletons. The receptor comes from a human donor in good health (CMV status not recorded). Some clones in this sample may be carry-over from other donors' samples. V is TRBV6-8 and J is TRBJ1-6; 9 bases map to TRBD1. The sample was CD8+ T cells from PBMCs. DNA of the CDR3: TGTGCCAGCAGTCTGGGACAGGGCCGGAATTCACCCCTCCACTTT. Its protein product is CASSLGQGRNSPLHF.